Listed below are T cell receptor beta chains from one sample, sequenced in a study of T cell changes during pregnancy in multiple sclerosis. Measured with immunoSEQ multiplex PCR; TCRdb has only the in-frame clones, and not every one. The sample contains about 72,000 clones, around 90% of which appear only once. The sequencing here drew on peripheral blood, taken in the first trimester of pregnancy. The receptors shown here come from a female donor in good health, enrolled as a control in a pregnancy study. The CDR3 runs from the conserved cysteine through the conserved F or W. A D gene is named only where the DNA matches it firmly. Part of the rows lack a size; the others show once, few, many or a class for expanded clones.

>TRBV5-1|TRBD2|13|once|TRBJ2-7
CASRGGTTYEQYF
TGCGCCAGCAGGGGGGGGACGACGTACGAGCAGTACTTC
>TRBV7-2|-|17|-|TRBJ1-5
CASSLVATELSNQPQHF
TGTGCCAGCAGCTTAGTGGCGACAGAACTTAGCAATCAGCCCCAGCATTTT
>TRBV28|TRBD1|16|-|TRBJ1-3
CASSNRGTNSGNTIYF
TGTGCCAGCAGTAACAGGGGGACCAACTCTGGAAACACCATATATTTT
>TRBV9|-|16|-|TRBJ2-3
CASSVGRSDGGDTQYF
TGTGCCAGCAGCGTAGGTCGGTCCGACGGGGGTGATACGCAGTATTTT
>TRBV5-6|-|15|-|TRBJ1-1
CASSWGPANGAEAFF
TGTGCCAGCAGCTGGGGGCCGGCTAATGGGGCTGAAGCTTTCTTT
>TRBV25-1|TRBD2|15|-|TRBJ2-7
CASSAPGLAGNEQYF
TGTGCCAGCAGCGCCCCGGGACTAGCGGGGAACGAGCAGTACTTC
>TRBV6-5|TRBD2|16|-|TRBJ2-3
CASSYRLAGVSDTQYF
TGTGCCAGCAGTTACCGGCTAGCGGGAGTCTCAGATACGCAGTATTTT
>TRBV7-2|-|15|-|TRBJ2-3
CASSLRSGFLDTQYF
TGTGCCAGCAGCTTAAGAAGCGGGTTCTTAGATACGCAGTATTTT
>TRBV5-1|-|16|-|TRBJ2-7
CASSLGSGYSSYEQYF
TGCGCCAGCAGCTTAGGAAGCGGTTACAGCTCCTACGAGCAGTACTTC
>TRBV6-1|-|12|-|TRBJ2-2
CASRRNTGELFF
TGTGCCAGCAGGAGGAACACCGGGGAGCTGTTTTTT
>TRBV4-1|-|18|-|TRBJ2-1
CASSQDRVQKIHHNEQFF
TGCGCCAGCAGCCAAGACCGGGTTCAGAAGATCCATCACAATGAGCAGTTCTTC
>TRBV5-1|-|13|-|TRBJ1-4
CASREAPIEKLFF
TGCGCCAGCAGGGAGGCCCCCATCGAAAAACTGTTTTTT
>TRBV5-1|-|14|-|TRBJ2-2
CASSLEGGSGELFF
TGCGCCAGCAGCTTGGAAGGAGGGTCCGGGGAGCTGTTTTTT
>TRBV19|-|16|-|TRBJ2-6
CASSIWQAPGANVLTF
TGTGCCAGTAGTATCTGGCAGGCCCCTGGGGCCAACGTCCTGACTTTC
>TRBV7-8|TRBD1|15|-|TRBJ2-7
CASSTQDRVSYEQYF
TGTGCCAGCAGCACCCAGGACAGGGTCTCCTACGAGCAGTACTTC